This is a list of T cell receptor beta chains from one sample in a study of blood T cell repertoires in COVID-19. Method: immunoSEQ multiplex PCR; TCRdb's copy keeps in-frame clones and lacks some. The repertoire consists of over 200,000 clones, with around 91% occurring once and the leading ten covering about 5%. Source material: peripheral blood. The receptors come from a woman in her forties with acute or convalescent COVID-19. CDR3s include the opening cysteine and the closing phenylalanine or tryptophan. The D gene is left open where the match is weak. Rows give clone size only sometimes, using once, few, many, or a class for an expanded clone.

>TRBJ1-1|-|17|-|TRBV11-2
CASSLGSTWTALTEAFF
TGTGCCAGCAGCTTAGGGTCAACTTGGACAGCGCTCACTGAAGCTTTCTTT
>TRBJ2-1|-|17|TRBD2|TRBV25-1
CASSDPPGGRRGDEQFF
TGTGCCAGCAGTGATCCTCCGGGGGGACGTAGGGGCGATGAGCAGTTCTTC
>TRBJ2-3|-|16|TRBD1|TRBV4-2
CASSLESDRLTDTQYF
TGTGCCAGCAGCCTCGAGTCGGACAGGTTGACAGATACGCAGTATTTT
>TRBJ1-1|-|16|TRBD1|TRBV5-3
CARSAQTGEGNTEAFF
TGTGCCAGAAGCGCCCAGACAGGGGAAGGGAACACTGAAGCTTTCTTT
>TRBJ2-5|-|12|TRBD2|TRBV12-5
CASGGREETQYF
TGTGCTAGTGGTGGGAGGGAGGAGACCCAGTACTTC
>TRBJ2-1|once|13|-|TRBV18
CASSLDSAVEQFF
TGTGCCAGCTCACTAGACTCAGCGGTTGAGCAGTTCTTC
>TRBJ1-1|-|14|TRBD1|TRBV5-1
CASSLDLGGGEAFF
TGCGCCAGCAGCTTGGACCTAGGAGGGGGCGAAGCTTTCTTT
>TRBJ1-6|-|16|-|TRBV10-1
CASPLEIGRVIAPLHF
TGCGCCAGCCCCCTCGAGATTGGGAGGGTTATTGCACCCCTCCACTTT
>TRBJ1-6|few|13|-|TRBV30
CAWSLRTWSPLHF
TGTGCCTGGAGTTTAAGAACTTGGTCACCCCTCCACTTT
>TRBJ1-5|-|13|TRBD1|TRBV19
CATAKTGPQPQHF
TGTGCCACCGCGAAGACAGGGCCACAGCCCCAGCATTTT
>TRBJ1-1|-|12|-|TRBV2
CANGGWNTEAFF
TGTGCCAATGGGGGCTGGAACACTGAAGCTTTCTTT
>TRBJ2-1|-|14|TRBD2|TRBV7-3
CASSLGGGAHEQFF
TGTGCCAGCAGCTTAGGCGGGGGGGCGCATGAGCAGTTCTTC
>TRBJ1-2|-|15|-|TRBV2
CASSEALRGDYGYTF
TGTGCCAGCAGTGAAGCGCTTCGGGGTGACTATGGCTACACCTTC
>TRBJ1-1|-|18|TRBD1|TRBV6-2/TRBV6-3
CASSYPTGTGKRMAEAFF
TGTGCCAGCAGTTACCCTACCGGGACAGGGAAGAGAATGGCTGAAGCTTTCTTT
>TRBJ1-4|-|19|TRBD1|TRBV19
CASTQYGTAASPTNEKLFF
TGTGCCAGCACCCAATACGGGACAGCCGCATCCCCTACTAATGAAAAACTGTTTTTT
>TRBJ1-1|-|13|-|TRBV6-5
CASKQFRETEAFF
TGTGCCAGCAAGCAATTCAGGGAAACTGAAGCTTTCTTT
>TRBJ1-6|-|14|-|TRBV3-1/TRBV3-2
CASRRGADNSPLHF
TGTGCCAGCAGACGCGGGGCCGATAATTCACCCCTCCACTTT
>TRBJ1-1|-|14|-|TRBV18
CASSPGSANTEAFF
TGTGCCAGCTCACCAGGCAGCGCGAACACTGAAGCTTTCTTT
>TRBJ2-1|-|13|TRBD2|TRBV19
CASKLAGDNEQFF
TGTGCCAGTAAACTAGCGGGGGACAATGAGCAGTTCTTC
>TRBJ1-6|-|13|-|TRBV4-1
CASSPPGDSPLHF
TGCGCCAGCAGCCCTCCAGGGGATTCACCCCTCCACTTT
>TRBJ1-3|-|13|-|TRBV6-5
CASLHQGGNTIYF
TGTGCCAGCCTACATCAGGGTGGAAACACCATATATTTT
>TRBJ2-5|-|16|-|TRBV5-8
CASSLAGVRGRETQYF
TGTGCCAGCAGCTTGGCCGGTGTAAGAGGGAGGGAGACCCAGTACTTC
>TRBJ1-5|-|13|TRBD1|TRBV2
CASKGTGAKPQHF
TGTGCCAGCAAGGGGACAGGTGCAAAGCCCCAGCATTTT
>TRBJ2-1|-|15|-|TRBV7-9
CASSLAQGSYNEQFF
TGTGCCAGCAGCTTAGCACAGGGATCCTACAATGAGCAGTTCTTC
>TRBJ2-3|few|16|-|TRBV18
CASSRQQGADTDTQYF
TGTGCCAGCTCACGCCAACAGGGTGCGGACACAGATACGCAGTATTTT
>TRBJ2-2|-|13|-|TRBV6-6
CASSYGSTGELFF
TGTGCCAGCAGTTACGGGAGCACCGGGGAGCTGTTTTTT
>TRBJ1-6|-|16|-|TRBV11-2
CASTRQQSSYNSPLHF
TGTGCCAGCACCCGACAGCAGAGCTCCTATAATTCACCCCTCCACTTT
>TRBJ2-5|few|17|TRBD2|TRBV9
CASSVGVTGGPQETQYF
TGTGCCAGCAGCGTAGGGGTTACGGGGGGGCCTCAAGAGACCCAGTACTTC
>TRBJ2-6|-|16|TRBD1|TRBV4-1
CASSPQTGDGANVLTF
TGCGCCAGCAGCCCCCAAACAGGGGATGGGGCCAACGTCCTGACTTTC
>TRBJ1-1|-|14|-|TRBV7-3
CASSLTSGDTKAFF
TGTGCCAGCAGCTTAACTTCAGGCGATACCAAAGCTTTCTTT
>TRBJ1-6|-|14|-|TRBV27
CASRLGSYNSPLHF
TGTGCCAGCCGACTAGGGTCCTATAATTCACCCCTCCACTTT
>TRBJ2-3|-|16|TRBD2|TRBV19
CASSIGSGGVPDTQYF
TGTGCCAGTAGTATAGGATCGGGGGGGGTTCCAGATACGCAGTATTTT
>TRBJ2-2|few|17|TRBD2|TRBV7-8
CASSTGLAGGRTGELFF
TGTGCCAGCAGCACGGGACTAGCGGGGGGGCGCACCGGGGAGCTGTTTTTT
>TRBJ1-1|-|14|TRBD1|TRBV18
CASSPKGQGYKAFF
TGTGCCAGCTCACCAAAGGGACAGGGGTATAAAGCTTTCTTT
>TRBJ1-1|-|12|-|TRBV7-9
CASSRTDAEAFF
TGTGCCAGCAGCAGGACAGATGCTGAAGCTTTCTTT
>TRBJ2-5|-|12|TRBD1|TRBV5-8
CASSFRQGAQYF
TGTGCCAGCAGTTTTCGACAGGGGGCCCAGTACTTC
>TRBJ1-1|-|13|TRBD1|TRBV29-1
CSAGQGAGTEAFF
TGCAGCGCGGGACAGGGGGCCGGCACTGAAGCTTTCTTT
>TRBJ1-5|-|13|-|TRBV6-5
CASRTTGNQPQHF
TGTGCCAGCAGAACCACAGGGAATCAGCCCCAGCATTTT
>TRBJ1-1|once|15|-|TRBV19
CASSRAWAEGTEAFF
TGTGCCAGTAGTAGAGCGTGGGCGGAGGGCACTGAAGCTTTCTTT
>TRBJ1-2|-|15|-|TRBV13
CASSRGLEVNYGYTF
TGTGCCAGCAGCCGAGGCCTGGAGGTCAACTATGGCTACACCTTC
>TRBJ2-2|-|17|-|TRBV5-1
CASSPAGTSANTGELFF
TGCGCCAGCAGCCCGGCGGGAACTTCGGCGAACACCGGGGAGCTGTTTTTT
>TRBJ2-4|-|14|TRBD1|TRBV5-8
CASSWQGAENIQYF
TGTGCCAGCAGCTGGCAGGGGGCGGAAAACATTCAGTACTTC
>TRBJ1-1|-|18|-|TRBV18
CASSLFSGRDMRNTEAFF
TGTGCCAGCTCACTTTTTTCTGGTAGAGACATGAGGAACACTGAAGCTTTCTTT
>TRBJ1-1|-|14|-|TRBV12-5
CASGSQGQGTEAFF
TGTGCTAGTGGTTCACAGGGCCAGGGCACTGAAGCTTTCTTT
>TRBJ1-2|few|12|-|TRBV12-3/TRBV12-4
CASRGRGYGYTF
TGTGCCAGCAGGGGAAGGGGGTATGGCTACACCTTC
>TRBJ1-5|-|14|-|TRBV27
CASSEVGSNQPQHF
TGTGCCAGCAGTGAGGTTGGGAGCAATCAGCCCCAGCATTTT
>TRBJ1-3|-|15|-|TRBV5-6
CASSPAPTMGNTIYF
TGTGCCAGCAGCCCCGCCCCGACAATGGGAAACACCATATATTTT